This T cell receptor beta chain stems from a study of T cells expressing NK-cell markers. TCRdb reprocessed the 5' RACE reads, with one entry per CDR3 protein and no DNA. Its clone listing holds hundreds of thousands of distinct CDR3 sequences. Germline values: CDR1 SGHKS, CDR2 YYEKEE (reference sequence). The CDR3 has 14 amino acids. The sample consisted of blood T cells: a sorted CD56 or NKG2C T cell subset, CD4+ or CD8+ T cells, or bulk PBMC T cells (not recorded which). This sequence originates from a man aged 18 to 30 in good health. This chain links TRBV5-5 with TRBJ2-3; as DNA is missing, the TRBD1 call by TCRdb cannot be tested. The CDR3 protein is CASRRDNLEDTQYF.